This T cell receptor beta chain emerged from a study of identical twins. Study results and limitations: Weaker excess sharing between twins was seen in beta out-of-frame sequences. There is a chance that invariant MAIT and iNKT cells partially muddied zero-insertion analyses. There was more out-of-frame TCR alpha sharing in monozygotic twins than models estimated.

This clonotype was detected many times. Its specificity is unknown. This CDR3 contains 12 residues. The V end was cut by 7 bases, the J end by 4 bases, with 10 bases between. Each donor (without exception) was a healthy Caucasian. TCRdb ran MiXCR on the 5' RACE reads and lists one entry per CDR3 protein. The table has around 140,000 distinct CDR3 sequences, roughly 3.3% seen once. Sequenced input: memory T cells sorted from blood. This chain uses TRBV12-3 or TRBV12-4 with TRBJ1-1; D is uncertain. The sequence came from a man aged 18-30 years in good health. In nucleotides, the CDR3 is TGTGCCAGCACCCCCCGGGGCACTGAAGCTTTCTTT. It specifies CASTPRGTEAFF.